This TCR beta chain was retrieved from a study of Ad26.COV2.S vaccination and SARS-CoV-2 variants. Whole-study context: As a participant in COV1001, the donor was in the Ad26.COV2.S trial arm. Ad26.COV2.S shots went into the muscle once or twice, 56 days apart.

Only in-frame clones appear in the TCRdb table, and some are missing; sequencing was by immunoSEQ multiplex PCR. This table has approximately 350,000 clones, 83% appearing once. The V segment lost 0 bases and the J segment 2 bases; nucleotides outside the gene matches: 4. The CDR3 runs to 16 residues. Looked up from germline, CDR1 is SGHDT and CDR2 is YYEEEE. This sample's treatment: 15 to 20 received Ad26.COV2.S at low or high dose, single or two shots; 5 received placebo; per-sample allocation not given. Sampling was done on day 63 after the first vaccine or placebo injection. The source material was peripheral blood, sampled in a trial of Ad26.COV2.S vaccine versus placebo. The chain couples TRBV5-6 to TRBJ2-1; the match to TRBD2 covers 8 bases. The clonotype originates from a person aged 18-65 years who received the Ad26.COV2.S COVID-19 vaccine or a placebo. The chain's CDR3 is CASSLALAGAYNEQFF. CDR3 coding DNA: TGTGCCAGCAGCTTGGCCCTAGCGGGTGCCTACAATGAGCAGTTCTTC.